The present T cell receptor (beta chain) was sequenced within a study of cytomegalovirus exposure and HLA in healthy donors. The PCR ran on 60 Vbeta and 13 Jbeta primers. Sequenced by immunoSEQ multiplex PCR; TCRdb stores in-frame clones only, minus some. The data contain about 150,000 clones, 60% to 85% of them singletons. Comment on this clone: Its antigen remains unknown.

CDR3 size: 11 residues. The germline V gene has CDR1 LNHDA and CDR2 SQIVND (reference sequence). Unrecorded immune exposure was likely among donors, who were nominally healthy when sampled. Findings of the study overall: Cytomegalovirus association was assigned to about 150 TCR beta chains. Productive status was seen about 90% or about 30% of the time for most TCR beta V segments in an earlier analysis.

This clonotype originated in a man in his forties in good health and CMV-seropositive. The J gene is TRBJ2-1, the V gene TRBV19; D not certain. Sequences were obtained from PBMCs. In DNA, the CDR3 is TGTGCGTCCCGCTCCTACAATGAGCAGTTCTTC. It encodes CASRSYNEQFF.